This T cell receptor (beta chain) emerged from a study of beta chain features in type 1 diabetes listed by TCRdb under 2018. Study-level background: Mean age, gender distribution, total cell number and subset yield were not different between patients and healthy donors. Whereas all 30 or so donors provided naive and central memory subsets, regulatory and stem cell-like memory subsets were isolated from just 8 patients and about eight healthy donors. In the study, recently diagnosed type 1 diabetes patients and matched healthy donors were compared on the TCRB repertoires of their sorted circulating CD4+ T cell subsets. A total of about 110 million sorted cells were examined across all samples, and the number of cells per subset was strongly correlated with RNA yield.

The junction shows trimming of 7 bases on V and 0 bases on J, plus 11 bases between the germline ends. From the cysteine up to the phenylalanine, the CDR3 has a length of 13 residues. Only the CDR3 region is kept as DNA, spanning 39 bases read in frame from base 1. CDR1 and CDR2 are read off the germline V gene as SQVTM and ANQGSEA. A single peripheral blood draw of approximately 0.11 L on average was collected from each donor into heparinised tubes. A BD FACSAria II and a panel including CD45RO, CCR7, CD25, CD127, CD95 and CD27 were used to sort naive, central memory, regulatory and stem cell-like memory CD4+ T cells. Every sorted population had a purity above 95%. PBMCs were separated immediately by Lymphoprep density gradient centrifugation and were stained directly, without being cultured. So that batch effects would be minimized, each experiment stained and sorted samples in pairs, pairing one healthy donor with one patient.

This clone was counted only a few times. Its antigen has not been determined. No qualities accompany the bases; no much larger clone lies one base away. The entire amount of isolated RNA was reverse transcribed using the High Capacity cDNA Reverse Transcription Kit, so the sequenced TCRB transcripts were expressed ones. Deep immunoSEQ sequencing was applied to naive, central memory and regulatory T cell samples, giving an average of approximately 4 million total reads per sample. Sorted cells were lysed in RLT buffer and RNA was extracted with DNase-treated RNeasy Micro or Mini kits, depending on cell number. To prevent cross-contamination, each cell subset was processed individually, whereas patient and healthy donor samples were processed jointly. The immunoSEQ multiplex PCR was used to amplify TCRB sequences from cDNA, yielding 87-bp fragments that span the CDR3 region. Amplicons were sequenced on the Illumina HiSeq platform. Concerning the study's data processing: Synthetic template baselines were used to correct PCR bias computationally, reads within Hamming distance 2 were collapsed together, and singletons that could not be merged were discarded. Reads were aligned to IMGT to assign V, D and J genes, CDR3 length, and insertions or deletions at six rearrangement sites. Within each subset, clonotype counts were normalized to sorted cell number, after which true diversity and Gini coefficients were computed with the tcR R package. The overlap coefficient, calculated on TCRB nucleotide sequences, was used to measure repertoire sharing. Out-of-frame TCRB sequences from naive cells were analyzed to stand in for the pre-selection repertoire. Sourced from immuneACCESS, this table was stored by TCRdb with only in-frame sequences that have V and J called. A share of the clones is absent; for the studies checked, an unresolved V gene accounts for under half, and the remainder has no known explanation. V and J calls and clone size are those listed in that table; D and trimming were worked out from the DNA. This sample gives 250,000 to 300,000 clones in total; roughly 24% of them show up just once. In total, the top ten clones hold 0.012% of the sample.

What the authors observed across the whole study: Because the HLA sub-analyses included only small numbers of individuals, any influence of HLA type on TCRB rearrangement was left unresolved. Because cDNA was sequenced instead of genomic DNA, highly expressing activated cells could be over-represented, though the groups showed no difference in activation or CD3 levels. Naive, central memory and regulatory TCRB repertoires appeared to be more similar among patients than among healthy donors. At VDJ recombination sites, patients with type 1 diabetes made fewer insertions and deleted more nucleotides, a pattern implying thymic rearrangement abnormalities. In all four CD4+ subsets, TCRB CDR3 length was moderately but significantly shorter in type 1 diabetes patients. PCR might favor shorter templates, but patient and control samples were amplified and corrected together, so any skew would affect both groups equally.

The V and J segments used are TRBV29-1 and TRBJ2-3, and TRBD2 may be the D gene, going by 5 matching bases. The TCR originated in a woman between 25 and 40 years old with type 1 diabetes. The sequencing input was naive CD4+ T cells from blood. The cell subset or site label here, explained by the study, means: true naive CD4+ T cells. In nucleotide form, the sequence is TGCAGCGAGCGGACTTATAGCACAGATACGCAGTATTTT. The resulting protein is CSERTYSTDTQYF.